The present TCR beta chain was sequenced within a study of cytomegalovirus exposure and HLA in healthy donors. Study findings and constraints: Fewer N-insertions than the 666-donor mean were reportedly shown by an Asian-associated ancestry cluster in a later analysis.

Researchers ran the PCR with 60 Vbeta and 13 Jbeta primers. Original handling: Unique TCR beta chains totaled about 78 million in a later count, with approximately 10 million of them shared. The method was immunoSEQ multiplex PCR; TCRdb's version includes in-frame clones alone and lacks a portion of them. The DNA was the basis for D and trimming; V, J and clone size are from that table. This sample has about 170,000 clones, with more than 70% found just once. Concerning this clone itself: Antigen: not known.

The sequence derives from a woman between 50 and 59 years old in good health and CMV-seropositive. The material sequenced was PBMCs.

CDR3 DNA: TGTGCCAGCAGTTTTGCGGGACAGGGGTCCGAAAAACTGTTTTTT. This gives the protein CASSFAGQGSEKLFF. The genes are TRBV28 and TRBJ1-4; 10 positions agree with TRBD1. The V gene's germline CDR1 is MDHEN and CDR2 SYDVKM. This CDR3 has 15 amino acids. Trimming took 3 bases from V and 8 from J; bases not matched to a gene: 6. The full variable domain, in which reference TRBV28 and TRBJ1-4 provide the parts outside the CDR3, is DVKVTQSSRYLVKRTGEKVFLECVQDMDHENMFWYRQDPGLGLRLIYFSYDVKMKEKGDIPEGYSVSREKKERFSLILESASTNQTSMYLCASSFAGQGSEKLFFGSGTQLSVL.